The 11 T cell receptor beta chains given below trace back to one sample, sequenced in a study of tissue T cells after allogeneic stem cell transplantation. The repertoire was sequenced with immunoSEQ multiplex PCR; TCRdb's copy has only in-frame clones and lacks some. The sample consists of some 10,000 clones, approximately 47% of them appearing once. Sample time point: mouse harvest day 7 after allogeneic transplant. Tail vein injection delivered 10^7 T-cell-depleted bone marrow cells and 10^6 splenic CD5+ T cells. The sample consisted of skin. The receptors stem from a female BALB/c mouse given C57BL/6 T cells with graft-versus-host disease after an allogeneic hematopoietic cell transplant.

This clone was counted a single time. Germline and genes here are mouse. The read gets to within 1 residue of the CDR3 end, and the germline J gene fills in the rest. The chain uses TRBV26 and TRBJ2-7, with TRBD2 matching 11 bases. Trimming took 2 bases from V and 4 from J; bases not matched to a gene: 4. Germline V gives CDR1 KGHPV, CDR2 FQNQEV (reference sequence). The CDR3 runs to 15 residues. The sequenced CDR3 bases are TGTGCCAGCAGTCTGCGGACTGGGGGGAATTATGAACAGTAC. This sequence encodes CASSLRTGGNYEQY. The CDR3 in full is CASSLRTGGNYEQYF.

As concerns this clone: Each gene name is a mouse one. The read stops 1 residue short of the end of the CDR3; the missing end is completed from the germline J gene. V usage is TRBV2 and J usage is TRBJ2-7, with D perhaps TRBD2 (6 bases). Deletions cut 0 bases from V and 0 bases from J, with 12 bases between. CDR3 length: 16 residues. The germline V gene encodes CDR1 LGHNA and CDR2 YSYQKL. The CDR3 bases that were read are TGTGCCAGCAGCCAAGACCCTGGGGCCGACTCCTATGAACAGTAC. Translating gives CASSQDPGADSYEQY. The full CDR3 protein is CASSQDPGADSYEQYF.

This clone showed up just a few times. Gene names follow the mouse nomenclature. The read halts 1 residue ahead of the CDR3 end, with the missing end drawn from the germline J gene. The V gene is TRBV23, the J gene TRBJ2-4; the table's TRBD1 call for D was not verified on the DNA. The CDR3 has 14 residues. Germline V gene data show CDR1 as KGHTA and CDR2 as FQNQQP. The CDR3 spells CSSSPTSSQNTLYF. The DNA read from the CDR3 is TGCTCCAGCAGCCCGACATCTAGTCAAAACACCTTGTAC.

This clone was picked up a small number of times. Mouse gene names apply. The CDR3 extends 1 residue past the end of the read, so its final part is completed from the germline J gene. The chain uses TRBV29 and TRBJ1-1; D unclear. This CDR3 comprises 11 residues. CDR1 is MSHET, CDR2 SYDVDS, per germline. V was pared by 6 bases and J by 0 bases, with 2 bases between. This CDR3 reads CASRSNTEVFF. The DNA read from the CDR3 is TGTGCTAGCAGGTCAAACACAGAAGTCTTC.

On this clone itself: The listed genes are named as in mouse. The DNA ends 1 residue before the CDR3 does, and the rest of the CDR3 is filled in from the germline J gene. V and J are TRBV5 and TRBJ2-4; 7 bases are shared with TRBD2. CDR3 length equals 14 residues. V lost 3 bases, J lost 1 base, and 1 base stayed unmatched. CDR1 is LGHNA, CDR2 YNLKQL, per germline (reference sequence). The sequenced CDR3 bases are TGTGCCAGCAGCCAGCTGGGGGGTCAAAACACCTTGTAC. Its translation is CASSQLGGQNTLY. The complete CDR3 reads CASSQLGGQNTLYF.

About this clone: Mouse gene names apply. From the germline J gene comes the end of the CDR3, since the read stops 1 residue before it. The chain carries TRBV3 and TRBJ1-1; the D gene is possibly TRBD1 (5 bases). Germline V gene data show CDR1 as SNHLY and CDR2 as FYNGKV (reference sequence). Trimming cost V 3 bases and J 4 bases, with 12 bases left between them. The CDR3 is 14 amino acids. The DNA read from the CDR3 is TGTGCCAGCAGCTTGACAGTTTCCGGCACAGAAGTCTTC. Its protein product is CASSLTVSGTEVF. The complete CDR3 sequence is CASSLTVSGTEVFF.

This clone was seen only once. Genes here carry mouse names. The sequenced fragment ends 1 residue before the CDR3 boundary, so the rest is inferred from the germline J gene. V gene TRBV4 combines with J gene TRBJ2-4; 9 bases map to TRBD2. The CDR3 has 14 amino acids. Trimming cost V 3 bases and J 6 bases; bases outside gene matches: 4. CDR1 and CDR2 (germline): LGHDT, YNNKQL (reference sequence). The DNA read from the CDR3 is TGTGCCAGCAGCTATACGACTGGGGGTAACACCTTGTAC. Its translation: CASSYTTGGNTLY. The CDR3 as a whole reads CASSYTTGGNTLYF.

Concerning this clone itself: Gene names are mouse gene names. The CDR3 end is not reached by the read, which stops 1 residue before it; the germline J gene fills it in. This sequence joins TRBV29 and TRBJ1-2, with D possibly matching TRBD1 (6 bases). This CDR3 comprises 14 residues. The germline V gene has CDR1 MSHET and CDR2 SYDVDS. V was trimmed by 2 bases and J by 0 bases, leaving 7 bases between them. CDR3 sequence reads: CASSLRGTNSDYTF. Partial CDR3 DNA: TGTGCTAGCAGTTTAAGGGGGACAAACTCCGACTACACC.

As for this clone: Mouse names are used for the genes. The read comes to an end 1 residue before the CDR3 does, leaving the germline J gene to fill in the end. The chain couples TRBV19 to TRBJ1-3, with D hard to call. V lost 9 bases and J 6 bases, leaving 7 bases between the germline ends. Germline V gives CDR1 FNHDT, CDR2 SITEND (reference sequence). The CDR3 covers 10 residues. The sequenced part of the CDR3 DNA is TGTGCCACATGGGAAAATACGCTCTAT. Amino acids: CATWENTLY. The full CDR3 reads CATWENTLYF.

With regard to this clone: Genes here carry mouse names. The read stops 1 residue short of the end of the CDR3; the missing end is completed from the germline J gene. The V call is TRBV12-2, the J call TRBJ2-5; D uncertain. V was clipped by 0 bases and J by 2 bases, with 2 bases between them. Germline-derived CDR1 and CDR2 are SGHLS and HYDKME. This CDR3 contains 12 residues. The DNA read from the CDR3 is TGTGCCAGCTCTCTCGCCCAAGACACCCAGTAC. Its protein is CASSLAQDTQY. The full CDR3 is CASSLAQDTQYF. The full variable domain, in which reference TRBV12-2 and TRBJ2-5 provide the parts outside the CDR3, is NSGVVQSPRYIIKGKGERSILKCIPISGHLSVAWYQQTQGQELKFFIQHYDKMERDKGNLPSRFSVQQFDDYHSEMNMSALELEDSAVYFCASSLAQDTQYFGPGTRLLVL.

Concerning this clone: The gene names here belong to mouse. The read falls 1 residue short of the CDR3 end, and the missing part is taken from the germline J gene. V is TRBV26 and J is TRBJ1-4; possible D gene TRBD1, 6 bases. This CDR3 contains 13 residues. Germline V gene lookup returns CDR1 KGHPV and CDR2 FQNQEV (reference sequence). The V and J ends lost 4 bases and 5 bases respectively, with 8 bases between them. CDR3 bases read: TGTGCCAGCAGTCCGGGACAAAACGAAAGATTATTT. It codes for CASSPGQNERLF. The complete CDR3 protein is CASSPGQNERLFF.